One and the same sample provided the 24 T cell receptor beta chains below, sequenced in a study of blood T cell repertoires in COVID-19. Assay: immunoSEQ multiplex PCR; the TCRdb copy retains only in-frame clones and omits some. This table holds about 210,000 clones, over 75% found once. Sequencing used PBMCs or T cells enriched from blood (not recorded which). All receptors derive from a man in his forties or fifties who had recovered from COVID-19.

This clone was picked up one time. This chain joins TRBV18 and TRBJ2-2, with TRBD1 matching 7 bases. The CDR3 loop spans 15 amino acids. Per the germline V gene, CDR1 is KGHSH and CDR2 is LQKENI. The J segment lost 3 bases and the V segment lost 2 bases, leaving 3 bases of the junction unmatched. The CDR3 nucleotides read TGTGCCAGCTCACCATCCGGACAGGACACCGGGGAGCTGTTTTTT. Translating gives CASSPSGQDTGELFF.

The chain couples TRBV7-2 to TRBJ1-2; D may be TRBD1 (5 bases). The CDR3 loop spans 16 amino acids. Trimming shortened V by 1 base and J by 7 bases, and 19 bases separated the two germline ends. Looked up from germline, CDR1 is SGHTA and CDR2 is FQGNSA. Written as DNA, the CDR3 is TGTGCCAGCAGCTTAGAGGGCGCGGGGCAGAGCCTTGGCTACACCTTC. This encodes CASSLEGAGQSLGYTF. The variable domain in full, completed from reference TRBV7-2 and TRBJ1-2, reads GAGVSQSPSNKVTEKGKDVELRCDPISGHTALYWYRQSLGQGLEFLIYFQGNSAPDKSGLPSDRFSAERTGGSVSTLTIQRTQQEDSAVYLCASSLEGAGQSLGYTFGSGTRLTVV.

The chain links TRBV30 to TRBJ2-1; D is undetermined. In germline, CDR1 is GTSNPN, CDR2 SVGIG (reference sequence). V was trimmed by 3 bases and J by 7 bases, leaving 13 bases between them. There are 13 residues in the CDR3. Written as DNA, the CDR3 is TGTGCCTGGAGGTGGGCGATTCGTAATGAGCAGTTCTTC. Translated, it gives CAWRWAIRNEQFF.

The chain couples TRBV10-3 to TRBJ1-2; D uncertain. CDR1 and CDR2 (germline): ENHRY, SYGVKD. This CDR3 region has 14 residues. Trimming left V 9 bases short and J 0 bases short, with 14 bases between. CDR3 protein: CAMNPGTSNYGYTF. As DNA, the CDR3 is TGTGCCATGAACCCAGGTACCTCTAACTATGGCTACACCTTC.

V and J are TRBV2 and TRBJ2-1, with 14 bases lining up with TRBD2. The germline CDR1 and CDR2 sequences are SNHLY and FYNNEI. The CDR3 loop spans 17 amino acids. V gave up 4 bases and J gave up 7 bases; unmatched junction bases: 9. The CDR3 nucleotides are TGTGCCAGCAGTGGCTCGCGGCGACTAGCGGGAGGGAATGAGCAGTTCTTC. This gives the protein CASSGSRRLAGGNEQFF.

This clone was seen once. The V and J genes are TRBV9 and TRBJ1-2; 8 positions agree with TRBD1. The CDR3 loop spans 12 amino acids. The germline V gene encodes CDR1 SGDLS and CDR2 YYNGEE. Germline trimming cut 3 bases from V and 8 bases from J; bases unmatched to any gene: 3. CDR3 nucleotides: TGTGCCAGCAGCGCACAGGGGGAGGGCTACACCTTC. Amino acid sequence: CASSAQGEGYTF.

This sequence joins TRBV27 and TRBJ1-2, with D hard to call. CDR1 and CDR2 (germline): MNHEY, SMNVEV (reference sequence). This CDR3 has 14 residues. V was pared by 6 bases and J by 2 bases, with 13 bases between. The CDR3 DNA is TGTGCCAGCAGGAAGTCCGGGAAAAACTATGGCTACACCTTC. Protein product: CASRKSGKNYGYTF.

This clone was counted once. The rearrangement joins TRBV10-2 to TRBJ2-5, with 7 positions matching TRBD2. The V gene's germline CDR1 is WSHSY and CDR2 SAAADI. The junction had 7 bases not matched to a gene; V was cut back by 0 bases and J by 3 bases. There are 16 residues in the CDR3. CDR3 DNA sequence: TGCGCCAGCAGTGAGTCGGTCGGGACTACCGAAGAGACCCAGTACTTC. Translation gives CASSESVGTTEETQYF.

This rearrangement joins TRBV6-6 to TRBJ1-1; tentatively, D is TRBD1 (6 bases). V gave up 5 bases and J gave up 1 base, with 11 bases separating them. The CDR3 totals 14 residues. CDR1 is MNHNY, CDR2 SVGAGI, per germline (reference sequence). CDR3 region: CASSGQLANTEAFF. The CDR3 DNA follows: TGTGCCAGCAGTGGACAGCTAGCGAACACTGAAGCTTTCTTT.

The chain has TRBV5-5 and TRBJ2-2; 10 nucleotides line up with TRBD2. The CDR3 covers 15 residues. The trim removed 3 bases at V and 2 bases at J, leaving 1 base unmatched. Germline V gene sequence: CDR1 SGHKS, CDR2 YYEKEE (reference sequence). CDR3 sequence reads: CASSWTSGNTGELFF. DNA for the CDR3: TGTGCCAGCAGCTGGACTAGCGGAAACACCGGGGAGCTGTTTTTT. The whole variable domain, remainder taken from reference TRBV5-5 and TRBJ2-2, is DAGVTQSPTHLIKTRGQQVTLRCSPISGHKSVSWYQQVLGQGPQFIFQYYEKEERGRGNFPDRFSARQFPNYSSELNVNALLLGDSALYLCASSWTSGNTGELFFGEGSRLTVL.

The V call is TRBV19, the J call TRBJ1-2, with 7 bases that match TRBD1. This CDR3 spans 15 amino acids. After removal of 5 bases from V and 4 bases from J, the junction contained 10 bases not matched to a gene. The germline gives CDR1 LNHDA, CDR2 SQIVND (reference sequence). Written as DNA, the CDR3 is TGTGCCAGTAGTGCGTCAGGGGGAATGAGCTATGGCTACACCTTC. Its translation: CASSASGGMSYGYTF.

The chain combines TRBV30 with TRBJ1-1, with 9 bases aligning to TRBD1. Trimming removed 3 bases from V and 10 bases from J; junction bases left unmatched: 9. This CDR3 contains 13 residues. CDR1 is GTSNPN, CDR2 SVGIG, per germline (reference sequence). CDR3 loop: CAWRATGGSRAFF. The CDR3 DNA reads TGTGCCTGGAGGGCTACAGGGGGCAGTCGAGCTTTCTTT. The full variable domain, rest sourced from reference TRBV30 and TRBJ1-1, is SQTIHQWPATLVQPVGSPLSLECTVEGTSNPNLYWYRQAAGRGLQLLFYSVGIGQISSEVPQNLSASRPQDRQFILSSKKLLLSDSGFYLCAWRATGGSRAFFGQGTRLTVV.

For the CDR3, the DNA is TGCAGTGCTAGTATCTCCGGGGTCTACGAGCAGTACTTC. Its protein is CSASISGVYEQYF. V and J are TRBV20-1 and TRBJ2-7; TRBD2 is a possible D gene (5 bases). Looked up from germline, CDR1 is DFQATT and CDR2 is SNEGSKA (reference sequence). Trimming removed 3 bases at V and 3 bases at J, with 12 bases between. This CDR3 comprises 13 residues.

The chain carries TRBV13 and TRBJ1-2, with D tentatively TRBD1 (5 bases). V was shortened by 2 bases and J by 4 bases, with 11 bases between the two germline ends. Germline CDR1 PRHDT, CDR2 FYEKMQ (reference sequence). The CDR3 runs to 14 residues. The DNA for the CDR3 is TGTGCCAGCAGCTTAAATCAGGGTGCCTATGGCTACACCTTC. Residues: CASSLNQGAYGYTF.

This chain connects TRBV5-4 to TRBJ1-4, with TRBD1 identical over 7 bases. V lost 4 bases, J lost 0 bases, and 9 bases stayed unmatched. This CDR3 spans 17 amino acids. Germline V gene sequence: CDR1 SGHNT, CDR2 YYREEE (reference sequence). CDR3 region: CASSEGAAVATNEKLFF. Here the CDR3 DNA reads TGTGCCAGCAGCGAGGGGGCGGCGGTTGCAACTAATGAAAAACTGTTTTTT.

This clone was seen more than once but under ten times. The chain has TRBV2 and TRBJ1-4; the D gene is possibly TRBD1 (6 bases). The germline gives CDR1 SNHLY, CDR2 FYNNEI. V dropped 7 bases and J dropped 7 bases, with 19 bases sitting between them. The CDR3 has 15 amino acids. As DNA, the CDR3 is TGTGCCAGCAACATCGAGGGGGAAAGCAGTGAAAAACTGTTTTTT. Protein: CASNIEGESSEKLFF.

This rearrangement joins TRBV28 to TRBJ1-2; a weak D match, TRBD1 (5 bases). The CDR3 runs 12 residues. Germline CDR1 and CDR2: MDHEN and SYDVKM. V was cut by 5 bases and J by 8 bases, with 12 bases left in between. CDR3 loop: CASSLRDQGYTF. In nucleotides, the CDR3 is TGTGCCAGCAGTCTCAGGGATCAGGGCTACACCTTC.

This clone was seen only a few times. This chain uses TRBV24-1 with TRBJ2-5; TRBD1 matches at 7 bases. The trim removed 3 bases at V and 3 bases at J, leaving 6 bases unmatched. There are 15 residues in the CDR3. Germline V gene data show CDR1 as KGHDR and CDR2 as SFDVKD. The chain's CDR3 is CATSDPGTEEETQYF. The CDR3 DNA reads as TGTGCCACCAGTGATCCCGGGACAGAAGAAGAGACCCAGTACTTC.

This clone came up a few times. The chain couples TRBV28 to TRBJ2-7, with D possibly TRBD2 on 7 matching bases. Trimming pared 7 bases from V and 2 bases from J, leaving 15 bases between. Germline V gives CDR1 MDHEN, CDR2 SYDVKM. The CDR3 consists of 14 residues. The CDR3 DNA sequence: TGTGCCAGCACTCTAGAGGGGGGGCCCTACGAGCAGTACTTC. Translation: CASTLEGGPYEQYF.

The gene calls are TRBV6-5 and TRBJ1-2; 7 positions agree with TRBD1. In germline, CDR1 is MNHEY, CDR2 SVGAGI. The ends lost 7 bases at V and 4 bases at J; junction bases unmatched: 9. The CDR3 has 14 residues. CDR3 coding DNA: TGTGCCAGCACGAGTCGACAGGGAGGCTATGGCTACACCTTC. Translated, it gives CASTSRQGGYGYTF.

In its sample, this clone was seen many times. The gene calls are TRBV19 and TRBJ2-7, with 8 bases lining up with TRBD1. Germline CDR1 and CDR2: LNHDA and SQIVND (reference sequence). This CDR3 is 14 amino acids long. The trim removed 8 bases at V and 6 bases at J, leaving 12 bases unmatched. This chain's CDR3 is CASRAGQGAREQYF. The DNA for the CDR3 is TGTGCCAGTCGGGCTGGGCAGGGGGCGCGCGAGCAGTACTTC.

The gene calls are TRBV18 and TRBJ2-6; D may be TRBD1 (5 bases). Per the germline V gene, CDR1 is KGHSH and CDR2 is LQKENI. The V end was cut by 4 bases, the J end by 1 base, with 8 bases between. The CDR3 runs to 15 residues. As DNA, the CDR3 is TGTGCCAGCTCACTTACAGGATCTGGGGCCAACGTCCTGACTTTC. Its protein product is CASSLTGSGANVLTF.

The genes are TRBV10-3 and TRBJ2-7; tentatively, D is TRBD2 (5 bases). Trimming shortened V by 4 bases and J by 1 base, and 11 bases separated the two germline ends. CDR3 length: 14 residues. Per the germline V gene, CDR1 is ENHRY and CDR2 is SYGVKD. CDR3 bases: TGTGCCATCAGTGTGGGAGACCTTTCCTACGAGCAGTACTTC. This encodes CAISVGDLSYEQYF.

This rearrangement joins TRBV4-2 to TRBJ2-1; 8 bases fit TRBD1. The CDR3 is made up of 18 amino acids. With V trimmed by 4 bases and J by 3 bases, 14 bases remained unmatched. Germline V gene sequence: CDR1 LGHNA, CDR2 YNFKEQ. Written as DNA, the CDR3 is TGTGCCAGCAGCCCAGTTGGACAGGGCAAAACAAGCTACAATGAGCAGTTCTTC. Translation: CASSPVGQGKTSYNEQFF.